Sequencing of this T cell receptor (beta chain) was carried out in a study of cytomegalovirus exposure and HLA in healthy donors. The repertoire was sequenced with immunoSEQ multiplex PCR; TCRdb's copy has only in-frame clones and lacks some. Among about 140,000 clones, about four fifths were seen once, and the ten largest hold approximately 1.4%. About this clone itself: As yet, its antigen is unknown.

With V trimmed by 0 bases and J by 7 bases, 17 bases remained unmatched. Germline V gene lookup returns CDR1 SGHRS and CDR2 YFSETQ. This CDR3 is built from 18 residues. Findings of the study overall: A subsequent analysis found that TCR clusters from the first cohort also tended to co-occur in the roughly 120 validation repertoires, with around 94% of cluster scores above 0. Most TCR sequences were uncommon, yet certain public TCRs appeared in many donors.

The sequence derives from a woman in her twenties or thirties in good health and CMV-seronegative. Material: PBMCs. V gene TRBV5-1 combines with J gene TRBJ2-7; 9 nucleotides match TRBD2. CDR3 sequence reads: CASSLGIVAGGLPGEQYF. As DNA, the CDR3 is TGCGCCAGCAGCTTGGGGATAGTGGCGGGGGGGCTTCCTGGTGAGCAGTACTTC.